This TCR beta chain was found in a study of cytomegalovirus exposure and HLA in healthy donors. Study information: Genotyping showed roughly 83% of some 400 donors falling in the Caucasian-associated ancestry cluster. Findings and caveats of the study: Later analysis indicated greater clonal expansion among HLA-associated TCR beta chains than among equally common other chains.

Primers for the PCR totalled 60 Vbeta and 13 Jbeta. The repertoire was sequenced with immunoSEQ multiplex PCR; TCRdb's copy has only in-frame clones and lacks some. The data show tens of thousands of clones, about three quarters seen once. On this clone itself: The antigen is not known.

V shed 9 bases, J shed 3 bases, and the junction held 2 bases outside the gene matches. Germline V gene lookup returns CDR1 SNHLY and CDR2 FYNNEI. This CDR3 has 11 amino acids. While unrecorded immune exposures were likely, the donors were nominally healthy when sampled. The V and J genes are TRBV2 and TRBJ2-7; 7 bases are shared with TRBD1. The clonotype comes from a male donor in good health and CMV-seropositive. The sequencing input was PBMCs. CDR3 DNA sequence: TGTGCCAGTCACAGGGGCTACGAGCAGTACTTC. Amino acid sequence: CASHRGYEQYF.